The entry that follows covers one TCR beta chain sequence. It has no known antigen specificity. The sample holds no much larger clone one base away, and base qualities are not on file. The sample comes from a study of blood T cells in healthy people across ages (dated by TCRdb to between 2014 and 2017). Concerning the study at large: In model experiments, template switching captured about one uniquely barcoded TCR beta cDNA molecule for every two T cells. The study measured age-related changes in TCR beta repertoire diversity using deep sequencing normalized with unique cDNA molecular identifiers. The donors were divided into four age groups: young (average around 17 years), middle-aged (about 41), aged (62) and long-lived (approximately 74). The study analyzed two additional independent replicas of 1 million unique cDNA reads from the same blood draw for two donors, one aged 18 to 29 and one aged 80 or older. General findings and caveats noted by the study authors: Because profiling used bulk unsorted PBMCs, naive and antigen-experienced compartments could not be compared conclusively. Estimates of total diversity based on one million sequenced T cells were considered lower bounds and underestimates. Donor CMV infection status was unknown, potentially confounding age-related changes in expanded clonotypes. Compared with the aged group, more naive CD4+ T cells, fewer expanded clones and increased TCR diversity were shown by the long-lived group, suggesting age selection. As age increased, observed TCR beta diversity per million T cells dropped in a roughly linear way, and a significant reduction was already evident by age 40. A strong correlation was found between observed TCR beta diversity and the percentage of naive T cells measured by flow cytometry.

Ends trimmed: V by 0 bases, J by 10 bases; bases unmatched to a gene: 7. For CDR1 and CDR2, the germline V gene lists KGHSH and LQKENI. The CDR3 has 15 amino acids, counting the end cysteine and phenylalanine. Only the CDR3 region is kept as DNA, spanning 45 bases read in frame from base 1. The donors were about 40 Caucasian individuals from Russia, aged 6 to 90 years, who were systemically healthy. Around 10 milliliters of peripheral blood were collected from each donor into EDTA-treated Vacutainer tubes. Ficoll-Paque density-gradient centrifugation was used to isolate PBMCs, with at least 6.5 million obtained per sample. Trizol reagent was used to extract total RNA from PBMCs, with at least 5 micrograms per sample. The percentages of naive CD45RAhigh/CD27high T cells were determined by flow cytometry on a PBMC aliquot from every donor. The method was 5' RACE. Reads for this sample came from an Illumina HiSeq 2500. A second PCR of about 7 to 12 cycles was run with a J-beta primer mix and a sample-barcoded 5' primer. A unique molecular identifier was introduced onto each TCR beta cDNA molecule by a template-switch 5' adaptor carrying 12 random nucleotides. Each sample yielded at least 3 million CDR3-containing paired-end reads. All of the RNA was converted into first-strand cDNA using the Mint cDNA synthesis kit, with a TRBC-specific oligonucleotide serving as the primer. Following uracil-DNA glycosylase treatment, a first 18-cycle PCR with universal primers M1SS and BC2_uni_R was performed on all cDNA. As for the original processing: Each sample was normalized by randomly selecting 1 million high-quality reads, each carrying a distinct molecular identifier. Instead of being binned into consensus sequences, reads with shared molecular identifiers were discarded. MiTCR, set to a Q25 quality threshold and the strictest error-elimination algorithm, was used for CDR3 identification, clonotype clustering and error correction. A nonparametric unseen species model with Euler transformation was used to estimate a lower bound on total TCR beta diversity. TCRdb trimmed the raw reads at Q25, called clones with MiXCR and kept productive beta chains. Rows merge per CDR3 protein into single entries with the most common DNA and genes. TCRdb, not the original authors, processed these V and J calls. The sample yields roughly 800,000 distinct CDR3 sequences; about 25% were counted once. The ten largest make up 9% to 9.5% of the sample.

Separately, the same data were catalogued under a study of T cells of mothers and their children. That second report states: Nine systemically healthy Caucasian individuals served as donors, namely three mothers together with their six children. cDNA synthesis consumed the entire amount of extracted RNA, loaded at approximately 1.6 ug RNA in each 15 ul reaction. In the second PCR, the M1S primer introduced both the sample barcodes and 2-4 random nucleotides. Over 9.5 million TCR beta CDR3 reads were obtained for each mother, and 2.5 million to 3 million reads were obtained for each child. In both related and unrelated pairs, thymic selection shapes the output of TCR recombination in a similar way, with inherited differences having only a minor effect. Normalized repertoire overlap was always slightly but never significantly higher in related than unrelated mother-child pairs. No persistent microchimeric T cell clones were detected, at a sensitivity of around 97 clones per million clonotypes. To look for features that set related mother-child pairs apart from unrelated individuals, the researchers ran deep NGS to compare the TCR beta repertoires of mothers and children. The mean age was roughly 44 +/- 4 years for the mothers and approximately 11 +/- 4 years for the children. After adapters were ligated using NEBNext reagents, the libraries underwent 100+100 nt paired-end sequencing on an Illumina HiSeq 2000. To avoid cross-contamination, the mother libraries and the child libraries were prepared a month apart and sequenced in separate runs. For each donor, between about 500,000 and 2,200,000 distinct TCR beta clonotypes were identified. Naive TCR beta clonotypes were estimated from low-frequency clonotypes matched to each donor's FACS-determined naive share, without sorting.

The TCR originated in a boy younger than 18 in good health. Material: blood. The V gene is TRBV18 and the J gene is TRBJ1-4, with 8 bases in between that match TRBD1. The sequenced DNA: TGTGCCAGCTCACCACCAGGACAGGGTCTCCGAAAACTGTTTTTT. Its amino acids are CASSPPGQGLRKLFF.